The rows below give T cell receptor beta chains drawn from one sample of a study of breast tumors, draining lymph nodes, adjacent tissues. Each CDR3 protein is one row after TCRdb ran MiXCR on the multiplex PCR reads. The table shows around 230,000 distinct CDR3 sequences, with about 34% occurring only once. Sequenced input: axillary lymph node tissue. All receptors derive from a female donor with breast cancer. Some clones in this sample may be carry-over from other donors' samples. Each CDR3 is given with its conserved first and last residue. The order of the fields is J gene, D gene, V gene, clone size, CDR3 protein, CDR3 DNA. D genes are given only for firm matches. For some rows the clone size is stated as once, few or many, or as a class when expanded; others skip it.

TRBJ2-2,NA,TRBV20-1,many,CSARSGSLTNTGELFF,TGCAGTGCTAGATCAGGCAGCCTAACCAACACCGGGGAGCTGTTTTTT
TRBJ2-5,NA,TRBV6-2/TRBV6-3,many,CASNPGPNQETQYF,TGTGCCTCCAACCCGGGACCAAACCAAGAGACCCAGTACTTC
TRBJ2-5,TRBD2,TRBV27,many,CASRQLGLAGREETQYF,TGTGCCAGCAGACAATTGGGGCTAGCGGGGAGAGAAGAGACCCAGTACTTC
TRBJ2-3,NA,TRBV6-6,many,CASRYPTDTQYF,TGTGCCAGCAGGTACCCCACAGATACGCAGTATTTT
TRBJ1-2,NA,TRBV20-1,NA,CSARAGGTVGEYFGYTF,TGCAGTGCTAGAGCGGGGGGGACCGTGGGGGAGTACTTCGGCTACACCTTC
TRBJ2-1,NA,TRBV30,many,CAWSQAAELYNEQFF,TGTGCCTGGAGTCAAGCTGCGGAGTTATACAATGAGCAGTTCTTC
TRBJ1-1,TRBD1,TRBV4-1,few,CASSRRTGDTEAFF,TGCGCCAGCAGCCGAAGGACAGGGGACACTGAAGCTTTCTTT
TRBJ1-6,TRBD1,TRBV20-1,many,CSARGVQGVSNSPLHF,TGCAGTGCTAGAGGGGTACAGGGGGTTTCTAATTCACCCCTCCACTTT
TRBJ2-5,TRBD2,TRBV5-6,many,CASSRGWSGRGPGETQYF,TGTGCCAGCTCGCGGGGGTGGAGCGGGAGAGGCCCGGGAGAGACCCAGTACTTC
TRBJ2-1,TRBD1,TRBV29-1,many,CSAKVGTANEQFF,TGCAGCGCCAAGGTAGGGACAGCTAATGAGCAGTTCTTC
TRBJ2-7,NA,TRBV29-1,many,CSVDSGKHEQYF,TGCAGCGTTGATTCCGGGAAGCACGAGCAGTACTTC
TRBJ1-5,NA,TRBV2,NA,CASREGAGVGNQPQHF,TGTGCCAGCAGGGAGGGCGCGGGGGTCGGAAATCAGCCCCAGCATTTT
TRBJ2-3,NA,TRBV19,many,CASSARDRQISTDTQYF,TGTGCCAGTAGTGCCCGAGACCGACAGATTAGCACAGATACGCAGTATTTT
TRBJ2-1,TRBD2,TRBV20-1,many,CSARGRAGRTYEQFF,TGCAGTGCTAGAGGTCGAGCGGGACGTACATATGAGCAGTTCTTC
TRBJ2-1,TRBD2,TRBV24-1,many,CATSDRILAGETSEQFF,TGTGCCACCAGTGACCGCATTCTAGCGGGAGAGACTAGTGAGCAGTTCTTC
TRBJ2-7,TRBD2,TRBV7-9,many,CASSFGLELYEQYF,TGTGCCAGCAGCTTCGGACTAGAGCTCTACGAGCAGTACTTC
TRBJ1-2,NA,TRBV10-3,NA,CAITERGGNYGYTF,TGTGCCATCACGGAGCGTGGGGGTAACTATGGCTACACCTTC
TRBJ1-6,NA,TRBV5-6,NA,CASSLAGTPTNSPLHF,TGTGCCAGCAGCTTGGCAGGGACACCCACAAATTCACCCCTCCACTTT
TRBJ1-2,TRBD1,TRBV9,many,CASSHRQGAAYGYTF,TGTGCCAGCAGCCACAGACAGGGGGCAGCCTATGGCTACACCTTC
TRBJ2-2,TRBD2,TRBV12-3/TRBV12-4,many,CASRSGTSGRLGTGELFF,TGTGCCAGCCGCTCCGGGACTAGCGGGAGATTGGGCACCGGGGAGCTGTTTTTT
TRBJ1-2,NA,TRBV30,many,CAWRPGEEYGYTF,TGTGCCTGGAGGCCGGGGGAGGAGTATGGCTACACCTTC
TRBJ2-1,TRBD1,TRBV6-6,many,CASSLDRGIHNEQFF,TGTGCCAGCAGTTTAGACAGGGGAATCCACAATGAGCAGTTCTTC
TRBJ2-3,TRBD2,TRBV7-9,NA,CASSLVSGGEQYF,TGTGCCAGCAGCTTAGTATCGGGGGGTGAGCAGTATTTT
TRBJ1-2,NA,TRBV11-2,many,CASSLVIKANYGYTF,TGTGCCAGCAGCTTAGTAATCAAAGCTAACTATGGCTACACCTTC
TRBJ2-2,NA,TRBV28,NA,CASGDTNTGELFF,TGTGCCAGCGGCGACACAAACACCGGGGAGCTGTTTTTT
TRBJ2-5,TRBD2,TRBV12-5,NA,CASGPISGGYQETQYF,TGTGCTAGTGGTCCAATTAGCGGGGGGTACCAAGAGACCCAGTACTTC